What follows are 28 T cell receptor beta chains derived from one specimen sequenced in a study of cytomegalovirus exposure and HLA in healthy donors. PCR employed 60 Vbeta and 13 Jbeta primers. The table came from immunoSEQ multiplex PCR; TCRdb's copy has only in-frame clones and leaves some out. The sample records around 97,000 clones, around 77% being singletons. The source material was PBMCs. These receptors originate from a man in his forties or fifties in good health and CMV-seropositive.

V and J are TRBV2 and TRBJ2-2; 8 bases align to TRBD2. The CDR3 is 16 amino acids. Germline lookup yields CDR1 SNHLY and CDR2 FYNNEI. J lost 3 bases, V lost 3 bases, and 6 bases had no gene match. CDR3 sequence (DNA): TGTGCCAGCAGTGATCCCCCCGGGAGGGACACCGGGGAGCTGTTTTTT. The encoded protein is CASSDPPGRDTGELFF. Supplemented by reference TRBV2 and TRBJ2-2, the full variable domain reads EPEVTQTPSHQVTQMGQEVILRCVPISNHLYFYWYRQILGQKVEFLVSFYNNEISEKSEIFDDQFSVERPDGSNFTLKIRSTKLEDSAMYFCASSDPPGRDTGELFFGEGSRLTVL.

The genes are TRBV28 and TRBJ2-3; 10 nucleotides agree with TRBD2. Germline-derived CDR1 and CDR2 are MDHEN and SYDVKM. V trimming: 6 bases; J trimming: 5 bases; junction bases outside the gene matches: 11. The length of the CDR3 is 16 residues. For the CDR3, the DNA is TGTGCCAGCAGGAGACTAGCGGGCGAAGACTTAGATACGCAGTATTTT. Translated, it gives CASRRLAGEDLDTQYF.

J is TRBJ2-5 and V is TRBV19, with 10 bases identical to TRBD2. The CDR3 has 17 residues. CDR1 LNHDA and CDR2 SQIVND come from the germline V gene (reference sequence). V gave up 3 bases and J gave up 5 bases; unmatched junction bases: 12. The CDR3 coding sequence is TGTGCCAGTAGTATTCAGGGTTTGAAAGCGGGAGGGGAGACCCAGTACTTC. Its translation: CASSIQGLKAGGETQYF. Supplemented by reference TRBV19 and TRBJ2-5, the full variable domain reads DGGITQSPKYLFRKEGQNVTLSCEQNLNHDAMYWYRQDPGQGLRLIYYSQIVNDFQKGDIAEGYSVSREKKESFPLTVTSAQKNPTAFYLCASSIQGLKAGGETQYFGPGTRLLVL.

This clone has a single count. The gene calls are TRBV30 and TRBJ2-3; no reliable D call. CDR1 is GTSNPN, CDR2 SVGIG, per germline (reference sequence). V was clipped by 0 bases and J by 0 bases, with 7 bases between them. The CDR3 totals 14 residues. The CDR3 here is CAWSVSGSTDTQYF. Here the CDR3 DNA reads TGTGCCTGGAGTGTATCCGGGAGCACAGATACGCAGTATTTT.

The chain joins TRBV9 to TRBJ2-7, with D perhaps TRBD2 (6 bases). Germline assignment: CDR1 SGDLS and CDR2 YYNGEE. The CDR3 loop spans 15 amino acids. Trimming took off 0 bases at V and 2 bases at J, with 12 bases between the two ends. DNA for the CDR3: TGTGCCAGCAGCGTAGGGTCCGCGGGGACCTACGAGCAGTACTTC. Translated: CASSVGSAGTYEQYF.

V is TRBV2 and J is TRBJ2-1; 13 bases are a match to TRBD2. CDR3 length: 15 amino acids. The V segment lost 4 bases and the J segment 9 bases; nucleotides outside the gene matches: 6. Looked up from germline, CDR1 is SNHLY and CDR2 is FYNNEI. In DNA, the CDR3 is TGTGCCAGCAGTGCCGGACTAGCGGGAGCCGCTGAGCAGTTCTTC. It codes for CASSAGLAGAAEQFF. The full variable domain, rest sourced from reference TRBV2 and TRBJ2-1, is EPEVTQTPSHQVTQMGQEVILRCVPISNHLYFYWYRQILGQKVEFLVSFYNNEISEKSEIFDDQFSVERPDGSNFTLKIRSTKLEDSAMYFCASSAGLAGAAEQFFGPGTRLTVL.

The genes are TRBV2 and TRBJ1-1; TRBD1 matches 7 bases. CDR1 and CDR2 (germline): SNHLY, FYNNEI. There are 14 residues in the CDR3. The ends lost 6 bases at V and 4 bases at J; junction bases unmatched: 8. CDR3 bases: TGTGCCAGCAGGAAGACAGGGACGGGCACTGAAGCTTTCTTT. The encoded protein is CASRKTGTGTEAFF.

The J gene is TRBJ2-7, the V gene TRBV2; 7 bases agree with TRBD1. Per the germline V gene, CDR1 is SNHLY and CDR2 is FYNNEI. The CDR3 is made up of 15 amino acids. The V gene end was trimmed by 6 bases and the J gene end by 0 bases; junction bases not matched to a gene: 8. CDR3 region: CASRTGTVISYEQYF. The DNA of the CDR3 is TGTGCCAGCAGAACCGGGACAGTAATCTCCTACGAGCAGTACTTC.

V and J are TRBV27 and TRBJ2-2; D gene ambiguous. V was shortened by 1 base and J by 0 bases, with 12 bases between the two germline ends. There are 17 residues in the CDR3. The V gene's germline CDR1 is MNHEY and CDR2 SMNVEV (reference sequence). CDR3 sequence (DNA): TGTGCCAGCAGTTTATGGTCCGGGTTCGCGAACACCGGGGAGCTGTTTTTT. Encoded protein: CASSLWSGFANTGELFF.

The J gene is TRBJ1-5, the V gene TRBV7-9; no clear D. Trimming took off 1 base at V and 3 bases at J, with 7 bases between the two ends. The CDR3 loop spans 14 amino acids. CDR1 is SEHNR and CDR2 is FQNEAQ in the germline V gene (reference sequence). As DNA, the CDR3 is TGTGCCAGCAGCTTAGGAGTTTCCAATCAGCCCCAGCATTTT. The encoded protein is CASSLGVSNQPQHF.

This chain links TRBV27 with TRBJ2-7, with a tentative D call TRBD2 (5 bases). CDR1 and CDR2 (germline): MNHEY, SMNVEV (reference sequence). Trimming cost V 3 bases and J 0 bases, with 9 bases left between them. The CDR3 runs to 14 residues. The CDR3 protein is CASSFGVSSYEQYF. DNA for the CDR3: TGTGCCAGCAGTTTCGGGGTCAGCTCCTACGAGCAGTACTTC.

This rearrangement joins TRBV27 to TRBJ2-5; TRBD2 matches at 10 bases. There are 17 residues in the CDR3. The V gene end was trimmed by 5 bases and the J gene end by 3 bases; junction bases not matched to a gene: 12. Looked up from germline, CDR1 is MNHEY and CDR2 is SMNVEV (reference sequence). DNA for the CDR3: TGTGCCAGCAGTCAAGACCTCGGGACTAGCGTAAAAGAGACCCAGTACTTC. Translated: CASSQDLGTSVKETQYF.

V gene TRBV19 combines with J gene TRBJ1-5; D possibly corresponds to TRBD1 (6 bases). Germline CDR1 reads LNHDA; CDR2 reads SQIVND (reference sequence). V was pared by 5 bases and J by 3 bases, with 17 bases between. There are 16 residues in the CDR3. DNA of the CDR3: TGTGCCAGTAGTCCTAGTGTGGACAGTTACAATCAGCCCCAGCATTTT. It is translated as CASSPSVDSYNQPQHF.

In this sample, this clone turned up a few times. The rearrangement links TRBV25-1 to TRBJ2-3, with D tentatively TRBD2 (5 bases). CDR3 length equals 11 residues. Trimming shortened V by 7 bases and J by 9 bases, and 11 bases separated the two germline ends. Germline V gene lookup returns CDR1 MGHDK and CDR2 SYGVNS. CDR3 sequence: CASTEDQTQYF. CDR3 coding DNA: TGTGCCAGCACGGAGGATCAGACGCAGTATTTT.

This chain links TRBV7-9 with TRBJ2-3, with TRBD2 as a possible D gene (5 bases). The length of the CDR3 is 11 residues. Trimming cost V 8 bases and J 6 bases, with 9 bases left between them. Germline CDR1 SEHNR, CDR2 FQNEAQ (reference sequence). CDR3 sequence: CASGRSDTQYF. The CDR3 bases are TGTGCCAGCGGGAGATCTGATACGCAGTATTTT.

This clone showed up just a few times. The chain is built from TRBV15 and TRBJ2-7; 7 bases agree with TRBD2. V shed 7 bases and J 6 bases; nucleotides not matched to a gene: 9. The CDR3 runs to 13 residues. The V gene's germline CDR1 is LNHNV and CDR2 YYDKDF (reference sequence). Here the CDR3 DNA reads TGTGCCACCAAGGAGGCGGGAGTAGGCGAGCAGTACTTC. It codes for CATKEAGVGEQYF.

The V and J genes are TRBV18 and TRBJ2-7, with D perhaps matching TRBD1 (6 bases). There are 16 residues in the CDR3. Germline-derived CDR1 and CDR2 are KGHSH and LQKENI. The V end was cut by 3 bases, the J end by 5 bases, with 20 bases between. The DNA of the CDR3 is TGTGCCAGCTCACCCCTGAACAGGGACGTTTACCACGAGCAGTACTTC. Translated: CASSPLNRDVYHEQYF.

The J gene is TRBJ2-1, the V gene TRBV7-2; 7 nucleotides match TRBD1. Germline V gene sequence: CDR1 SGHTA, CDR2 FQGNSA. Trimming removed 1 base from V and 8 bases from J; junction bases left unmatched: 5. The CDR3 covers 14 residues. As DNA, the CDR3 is TGTGCCAGCAGCTTAGACAACAGGGGCCATGAGCAGTTCTTC. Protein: CASSLDNRGHEQFF.

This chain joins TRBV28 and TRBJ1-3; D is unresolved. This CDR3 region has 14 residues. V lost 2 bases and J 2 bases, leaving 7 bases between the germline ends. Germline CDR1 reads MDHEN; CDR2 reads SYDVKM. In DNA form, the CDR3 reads TGTGCCAGCAGTTTACAGGCTGCTGGAAACACCATATATTTT. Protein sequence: CASSLQAAGNTIYF.

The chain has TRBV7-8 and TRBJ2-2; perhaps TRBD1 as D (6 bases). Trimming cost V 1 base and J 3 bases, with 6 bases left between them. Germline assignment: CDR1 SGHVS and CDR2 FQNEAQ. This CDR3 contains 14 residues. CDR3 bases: TGTGCCAGCAGCTTAGACAGGGACACCGGGGAGCTGTTTTTT. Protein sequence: CASSLDRDTGELFF.

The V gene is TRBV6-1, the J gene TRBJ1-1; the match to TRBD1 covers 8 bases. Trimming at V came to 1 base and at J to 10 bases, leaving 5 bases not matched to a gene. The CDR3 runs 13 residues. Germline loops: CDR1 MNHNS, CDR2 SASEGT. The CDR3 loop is CASSEGTGRRAFF. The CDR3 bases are TGTGCCAGCAGTGAAGGGACAGGGCGAAGAGCTTTCTTT.

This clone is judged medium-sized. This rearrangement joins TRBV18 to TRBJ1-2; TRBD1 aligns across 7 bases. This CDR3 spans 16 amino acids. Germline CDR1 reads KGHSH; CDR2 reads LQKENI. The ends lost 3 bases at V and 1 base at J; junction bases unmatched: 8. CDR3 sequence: CASSPQAGGDNYGYTF. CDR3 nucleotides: TGTGCCAGCTCACCTCAGGCAGGGGGAGATAACTATGGCTACACCTTC.

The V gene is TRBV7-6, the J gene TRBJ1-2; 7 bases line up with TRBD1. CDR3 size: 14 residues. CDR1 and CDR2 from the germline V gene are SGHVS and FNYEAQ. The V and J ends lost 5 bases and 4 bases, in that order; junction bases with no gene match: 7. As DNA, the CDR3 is TGTGCCAGCAGCCCCCAGGGGGGAAGCTATGGCTACACCTTC. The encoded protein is CASSPQGGSYGYTF.

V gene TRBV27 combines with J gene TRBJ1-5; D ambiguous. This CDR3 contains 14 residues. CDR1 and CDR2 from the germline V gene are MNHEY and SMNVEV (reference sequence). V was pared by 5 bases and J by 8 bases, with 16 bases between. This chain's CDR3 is CASSPGRDWEPQHF. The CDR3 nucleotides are TGTGCCAGCAGTCCCGGGAGGGATTGGGAGCCCCAGCATTTT.

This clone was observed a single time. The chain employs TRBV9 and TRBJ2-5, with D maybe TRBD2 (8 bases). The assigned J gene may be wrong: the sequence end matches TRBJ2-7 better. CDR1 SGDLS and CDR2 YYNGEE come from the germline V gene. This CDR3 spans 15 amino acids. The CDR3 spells CASSPRGREAYEQYF. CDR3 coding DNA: TGTGCCAGCAGCCCAAGGGGGCGGGAGGCCTACGAGCAGTACTTC.

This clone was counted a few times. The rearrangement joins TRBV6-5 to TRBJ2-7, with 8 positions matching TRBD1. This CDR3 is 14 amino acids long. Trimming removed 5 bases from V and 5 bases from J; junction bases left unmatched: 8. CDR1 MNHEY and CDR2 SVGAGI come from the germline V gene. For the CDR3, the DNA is TGTGCCAGCAGTCTCCCAGGGGGCTCAGACGAGCAGTACTTC. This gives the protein CASSLPGGSDEQYF.

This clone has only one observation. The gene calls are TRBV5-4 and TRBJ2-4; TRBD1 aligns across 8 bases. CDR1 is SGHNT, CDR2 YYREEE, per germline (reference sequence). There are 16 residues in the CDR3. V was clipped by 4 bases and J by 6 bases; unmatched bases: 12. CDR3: CASSVGGQVLGNIQYF. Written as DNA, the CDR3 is TGTGCCAGCAGCGTGGGGGGACAGGTCTTAGGAAACATTCAGTACTTC.

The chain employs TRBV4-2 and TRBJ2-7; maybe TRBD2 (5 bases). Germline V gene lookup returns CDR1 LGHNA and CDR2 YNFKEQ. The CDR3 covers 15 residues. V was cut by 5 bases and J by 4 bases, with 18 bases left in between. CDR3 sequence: CASSSSGIGSYEQYF. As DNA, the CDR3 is TGTGCCAGCAGCTCGTCGGGGATTGGTTCGTACGAGCAGTACTTC.